This T cell receptor (beta chain) was identified during a study of human T cells and chemical hapten exposure. TCRdb fed the RACE reads into MiXCR, producing one record per CDR3 protein. The data show 350,000 or so distinct CDR3 sequences, approximately 6.9% seen once. The table lists this clonotype with a few counts. Germline V gives CDR1 DFQATT, CDR2 SNEGSKA (reference sequence). CDR3 size: 15 residues. V shed 2 bases and J shed 7 bases, with 20 bases lying between them. Time point in this sample: patch test 1, 2 weeks after DPC sensitization. This sample's treatment: therapeutic diphenylcyclopropenone sensitization with weekly scalp DPC.

The V call is TRBV20-1, the J call TRBJ1-1; tentatively, D is TRBD1 (5 bases). This TCR derives from a woman younger than 30 with alopecia areata. Some clones in this sample may be carry-over from other donors' samples. Sequencing used whole blood, obtained in connection with sensitization to the hapten diphenylcyclopropenone (DPC). The CDR3 loop is CSARLTGHRSGEAFF. The CDR3 coding sequence is TGCAGTGCTAGATTGACCGGGCACAGGTCGGGTGAAGCTTTCTTT.